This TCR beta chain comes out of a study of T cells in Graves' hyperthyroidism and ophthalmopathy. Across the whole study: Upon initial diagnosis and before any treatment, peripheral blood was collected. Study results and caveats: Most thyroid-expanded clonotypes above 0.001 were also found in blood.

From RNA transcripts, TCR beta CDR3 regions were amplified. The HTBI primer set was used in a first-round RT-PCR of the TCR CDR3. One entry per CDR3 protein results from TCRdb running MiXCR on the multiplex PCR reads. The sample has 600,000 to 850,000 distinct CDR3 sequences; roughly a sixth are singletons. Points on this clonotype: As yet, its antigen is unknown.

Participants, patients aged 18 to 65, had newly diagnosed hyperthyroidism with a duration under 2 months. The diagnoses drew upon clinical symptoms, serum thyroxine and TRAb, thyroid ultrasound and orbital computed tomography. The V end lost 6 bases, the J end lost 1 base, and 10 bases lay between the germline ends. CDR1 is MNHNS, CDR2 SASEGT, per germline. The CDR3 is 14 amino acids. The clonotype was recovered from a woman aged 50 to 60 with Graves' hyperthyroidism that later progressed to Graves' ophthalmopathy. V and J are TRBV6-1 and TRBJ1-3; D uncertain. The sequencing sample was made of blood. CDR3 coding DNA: TGTGCCAGCAGCCGGGCCTCATCTGGAAACACCATATATTTT. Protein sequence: CASSRASSGNTIYF.